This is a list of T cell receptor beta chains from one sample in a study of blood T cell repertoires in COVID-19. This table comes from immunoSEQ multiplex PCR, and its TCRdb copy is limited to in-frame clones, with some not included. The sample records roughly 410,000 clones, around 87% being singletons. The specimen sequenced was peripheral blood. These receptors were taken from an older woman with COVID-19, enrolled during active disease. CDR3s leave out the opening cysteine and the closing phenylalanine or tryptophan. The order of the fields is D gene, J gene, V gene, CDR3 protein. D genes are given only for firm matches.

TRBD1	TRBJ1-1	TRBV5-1	ASSLGQGRQNTEAF
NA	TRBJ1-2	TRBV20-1	SAAQGWGYT
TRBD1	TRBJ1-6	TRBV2	ASMGQGASPLH
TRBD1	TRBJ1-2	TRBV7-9	ASSLRDRLGGYT
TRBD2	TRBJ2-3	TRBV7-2	ASKRGETDTQY
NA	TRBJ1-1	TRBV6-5	ASTPKLGGEHF
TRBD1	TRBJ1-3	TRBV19	ASNPQGAASGNTIY
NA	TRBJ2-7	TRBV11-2	ASSLRGRGGASEQY
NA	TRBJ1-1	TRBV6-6	ASIKHGGTTEAF
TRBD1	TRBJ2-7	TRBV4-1	ASSQGWGTGSDEQY
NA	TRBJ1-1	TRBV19	ASRALGGTEAF
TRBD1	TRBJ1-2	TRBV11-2	ASSSTGFDGYT
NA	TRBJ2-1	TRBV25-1	ASSEARGTYNEQF
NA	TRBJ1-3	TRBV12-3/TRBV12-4	ASTHSGNTIY
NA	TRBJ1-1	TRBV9	ASSPQTGTFEAF
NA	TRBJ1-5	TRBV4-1	ASSQDPGNRAFGQPQH
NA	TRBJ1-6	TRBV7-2	ASSLGGSSYNSPLH
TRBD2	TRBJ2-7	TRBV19	ASSTGLAGVYAEQY
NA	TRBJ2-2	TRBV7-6	ASSLARAGQAGTGELF
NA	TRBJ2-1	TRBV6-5	ASRVRQSSYNEQF
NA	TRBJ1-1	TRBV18	ASSQGLLNTEAF
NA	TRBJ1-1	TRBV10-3	AISDRGLTEAF
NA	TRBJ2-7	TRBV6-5	ASSFSYEQY
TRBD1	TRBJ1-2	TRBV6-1	ASSENRGTYGYT
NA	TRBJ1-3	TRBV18	ASSPPGSTIY
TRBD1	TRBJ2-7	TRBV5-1	ASSFPGQGSYEQY
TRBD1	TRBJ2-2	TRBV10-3	AISEKGADTGELF
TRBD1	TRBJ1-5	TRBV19	ASSAKGQVGGQPQH
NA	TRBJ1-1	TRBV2	ASTLGRYTEAF
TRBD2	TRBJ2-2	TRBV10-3	AIRSGLAGYDTGELF
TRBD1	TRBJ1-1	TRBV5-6	ASTLVDRAGGEAF
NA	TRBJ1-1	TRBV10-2	ASSLSGGSTEAF
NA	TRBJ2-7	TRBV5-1	ASSAGIPYEQY
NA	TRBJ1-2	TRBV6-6	ASSSPGGKFGYGYT
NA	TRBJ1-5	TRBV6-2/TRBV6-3	ASSYFRGAQPQH
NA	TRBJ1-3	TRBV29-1	SVLLSGNTIY
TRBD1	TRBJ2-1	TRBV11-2	ASSPRWQGAGNEQF
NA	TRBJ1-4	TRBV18	ASSPRRTDEKLF
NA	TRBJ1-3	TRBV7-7	ASSPGTNSGNTIY
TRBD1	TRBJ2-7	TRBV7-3	ASSRSGTAAYEQY
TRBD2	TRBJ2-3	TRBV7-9	GSRGLAGGPTEY
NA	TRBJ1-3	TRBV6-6	ASSHFVDPLPVNTIY
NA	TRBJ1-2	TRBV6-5	ASRPDTRGYT
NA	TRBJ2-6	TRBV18	ASSQTDSLSGANVLT
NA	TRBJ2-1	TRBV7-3	ASSRTAGSYNEQF
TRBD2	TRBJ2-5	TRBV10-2	ASSTYPSGGSRETQY
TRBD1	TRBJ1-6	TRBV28	ASSLSHRGVNSPLH
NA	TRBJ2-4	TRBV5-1	ASSLTGNNIQY
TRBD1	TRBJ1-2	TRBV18	ASSPGTGMYGYT